This T cell receptor beta chain was sequenced during a study of vaccination and CD4 T cells after COVID-19. This CDR3 contains 13 residues. V was trimmed by 2 bases and J by 5 bases, leaving 4 bases between them. CDR1 and CDR2 (germline): MNHEY, SMNVEV (reference sequence). Concerning this clonotype itself: Antigen specificity is unknown.

Researchers used the Oncomine TCR Beta short-read assay to sequence DNA from cultured CD4+ T cells. TCRdb used MiXCR to reprocess the PCR reads, holding one entry per CDR3 protein. This sample has about 9,600 distinct CDR3 sequences, with 26% found just once. Treatment here: approximately 9-day PBMC culture with coronavirus spike peptide pools or control peptides (ViraFEST assay). The sequence was obtained from a human donor who received a COVID-19 vaccine. The sequences come from CD4+ T cells from blood, cultured in vitro, collected before SARS-CoV-2 vaccination. The chain is built from TRBV27 and TRBJ1-6, with D unclear. CDR3 region: CASSLRNNSPLHF. The CDR3 nucleotides are TGTGCCAGCAGTTTACGGAATAATTCACCCCTCCACTTT.